What follows are 32 T cell receptor beta chains derived from one specimen sequenced in a study of blood T cell repertoires in COVID-19. Profiling relied on immunoSEQ multiplex PCR, and the TCRdb table lists in-frame clones only, not all of them. The sample lists a few hundred thousand clones; 85% to 90% were seen once. The specimen sequenced was peripheral blood. These receptors all come from a man aged 55 to 70 with acute or convalescent COVID-19.

The V gene is TRBV6-5, the J gene TRBJ2-3, with D unclear. The CDR3 sequence is 13 residues long. Trimming shortened V by 7 bases and J by 4 bases, and 12 bases separated the two germline ends. Germline V gene sequence: CDR1 MNHEY, CDR2 SVGAGI. The CDR3 region is CASNLNSADTQYF. In nucleotides, the CDR3 is TGTGCCAGCAACCTTAACTCGGCAGATACGCAGTATTTT.

The rearrangement joins TRBV9 to TRBJ2-3, with D tentatively TRBD1 (6 bases). The germline V and J ends were trimmed by 3 bases and 6 bases, with 14 bases remaining between them. The CDR3 sequence is 14 residues long. Germline V CDR1 and CDR2: SGDLS, YYNGEE. The CDR3 spells CASSAQGYTDTQYF. CDR3 DNA: TGTGCCAGCAGCGCACAGGGCTACACGGATACGCAGTATTTT.

The chain uses TRBV4-3 and TRBJ2-3; TRBD1 matches 7 bases. Per the germline V gene, CDR1 is LGHNA and CDR2 is YSLEER. V shed 4 bases, J shed 2 bases, and the junction held 6 bases outside the gene matches. The CDR3 spans 15 residues. The CDR3 DNA reads TGCGCCAGCAGCCGAACAGGGGACCACACAGATACGCAGTATTTT. It translates to CASSRTGDHTDTQYF.

This chain joins TRBV5-1 and TRBJ2-3; TRBD2 aligns across 7 bases. In germline, CDR1 is SGHRS, CDR2 YFSETQ. The CDR3 is 18 amino acids. V lost 0 bases to trimming and J lost 0 bases; unmatched junction nucleotides: 10. CDR3 sequence reads: CASSLEASGTASTDTQYF. CDR3 nucleotides: TGCGCCAGCAGCTTGGAGGCTAGCGGTACCGCTAGCACAGATACGCAGTATTTT.

The chain is built from TRBV19 and TRBJ1-2; D is unresolved. This CDR3 region has 15 residues. Trimming removed 5 bases from V and 8 bases from J, with 21 bases in between. Germline-derived CDR1 and CDR2 are LNHDA and SQIVND (reference sequence). CDR3 in DNA: TGTGCCAGTAGTTTTACAGCTACCCTTAGTGGGGGCTACACCTTC. Translating it yields CASSFTATLSGGYTF. Full variable domain (remainder filled in from reference TRBV19 and TRBJ1-2): DGGITQSPKYLFRKEGQNVTLSCEQNLNHDAMYWYRQDPGQGLRLIYYSQIVNDFQKGDIAEGYSVSREKKESFPLTVTSAQKNPTAFYLCASSFTATLSGGYTFGSGTRLTVV.

This clone was counted once. The chain joins TRBV19 to TRBJ1-2, with 7 bases matching TRBD1. The germline V gene has CDR1 LNHDA and CDR2 SQIVND (reference sequence). The trim removed 5 bases at V and 7 bases at J, leaving 7 bases unmatched. This CDR3 is 13 amino acids long. The CDR3 DNA follows: TGTGCCAGTAGTTCCCGGGACAGCGGTGGCTACACCTTC. Translated, it gives CASSSRDSGGYTF.

V usage is TRBV7-9 and J usage is TRBJ2-7, with 8 positions matching TRBD1. Germline-derived CDR1 and CDR2 are SEHNR and FQNEAQ (reference sequence). V shed 1 base, J shed 6 bases, and the junction held 8 bases outside the gene matches. This CDR3 has 15 amino acids. This chain's CDR3 is CASSLVRQGAREQYF. CDR3 bases: TGTGCCAGCAGCTTAGTTAGGCAGGGGGCTCGCGAGCAGTACTTC.

The chain couples TRBV14 to TRBJ2-5; D gene ambiguous. The CDR3 is 13 amino acids. Trimming cost V 4 bases and J 0 bases, with 6 bases left between them. CDR1 and CDR2 from the germline V gene are SGHDN and FVKESK. The CDR3 sequence is CASSRGYQETQYF. In DNA form, the CDR3 reads TGTGCCAGCAGCCGCGGTTACCAAGAGACCCAGTACTTC.

The J gene is TRBJ1-5, the V gene TRBV7-2; TRBD1 is a possible D gene (5 bases). This CDR3 has 14 amino acids. The ends were cut back, 10 bases at V and 2 bases at J, with 15 bases in the middle. Germline V gene data show CDR1 as SGHTA and CDR2 as FQGNSA. CDR3 nucleotides: TGTGCCACCCGGACACCTGGGGGCAATCAGCCCCAGCATTTT. Its protein is CATRTPGGNQPQHF.

V is TRBV6-2 or TRBV6-3 and J is TRBJ2-7; perhaps TRBD1 as D (6 bases). Germline V gene sequence: CDR1 MNHEY, CDR2 SVGEGT. Trimming cost V 2 bases and J 2 bases, with 19 bases left between them. The CDR3 length is 17 residues. The CDR3 region is CASSYPLSGTPPYEQYF. In DNA, the CDR3 is TGTGCCAGCAGTTACCCCCTCTCGGGGACACCTCCCTACGAGCAGTACTTC.

The chain joins TRBV11-2 to TRBJ2-7; the D gene is possibly TRBD1 (5 bases). The CDR3 loop spans 11 amino acids. Trimming removed 5 bases at V and 9 bases at J, with 11 bases between. Germline V CDR1 and CDR2: SGHAT, FQNNGV. CDR3 loop: CASSQVQGQYF. The CDR3 DNA sequence: TGTGCCAGCAGCCAAGTCCAGGGGCAGTACTTC. Combining the CDR3 with reference TRBV11-2 and TRBJ2-7 gives the whole variable domain EAGVAQSPRYKIIEKRQSVAFWCNPISGHATLYWYQQILGQGPKLLIQFQNNGVVDDSQLPKDRFSAERLKGVDSTLKIQPAKLEDSAVYLCASSQVQGQYFGPGTRLTVT.

This rearrangement joins TRBV4-3 to TRBJ1-2; 10 bases fit TRBD1. The CDR3 runs to 15 residues. Germline assignment: CDR1 LGHNA and CDR2 YSLEER. V lost 4 bases and J lost 7; bases outside the gene matches: 9. Here the CDR3 reads CASSLNGQGDGGYTF. CDR3 nucleotide sequence: TGCGCCAGCAGCCTCAATGGACAGGGGGATGGTGGCTACACCTTC.

The V and J genes are TRBV5-4 and TRBJ2-1; a possible D gene is TRBD2 (7 bases). Looked up from germline, CDR1 is SGHNT and CDR2 is YYREEE (reference sequence). The CDR3 is 13 residues long. The V end lost 7 bases, the J end lost 9 bases, and 17 bases lay between the germline ends. The CDR3: CASERGGLSEQFF. The CDR3 DNA reads as TGTGCCAGCGAGAGGGGGGGCCTGAGTGAGCAGTTCTTC.

This clone was observed many times. The chain employs TRBV5-5 and TRBJ1-3; 10 nucleotides match TRBD1. Per the germline V gene, CDR1 is SGHKS and CDR2 is YYEKEE (reference sequence). The CDR3 contains 15 residues. The trim removed 4 bases at V and 4 bases at J, leaving 5 bases unmatched. As DNA, the CDR3 is TGTGCCAGCAGCCTTGACAGGGGGCAAGGAAACACCATATATTTT. It translates to CASSLDRGQGNTIYF.

CDR3 coding DNA: TGTGCCAGCAGCTTAGCGAAGCAGGGTCAATCTGAAGCTTTCTTT. Translating it yields CASSLAKQGQSEAFF. The chain combines TRBV7-6 with TRBJ1-1; TRBD1 might be the D (5 bases). CDR1 and CDR2 (germline): SGHVS, FNYEAQ. Trimming cost V 0 bases and J 6 bases, with 14 bases left between them. The length of the CDR3 is 15 residues.

A remark on this clone: A read error is possible here, since a much larger clone lies one base away. The identical CDR3 is also encoded by other nucleotide sequences in the sample. V gene TRBV7-3 combines with J gene TRBJ2-1, with 8 bases identical to TRBD2. In germline, CDR1 is SGHTA, CDR2 FQGTGA. CDR3 length: 15 residues. CDR3 amino acids: CASASGGGVLNEQFF. CDR3 coding DNA: TGCGCCAGCGCCTCGGGAGGGGGGGTGCTTAATGAGCAGTTCTTC.

CDR3 nucleotide sequence: TGTGCCAGCAGCGACGGGACAGGGGGCGAAGATCAGCCCCAGCATTTT. This sequence encodes CASSDGTGGEDQPQHF. The chain recombines TRBV5-5 with TRBJ1-5; 12 positions match TRBD1. Germline trimming cut 4 bases from V and 5 bases from J; bases unmatched to any gene: 7. CDR3 length: 16 amino acids. Looked up from germline, CDR1 is SGHKS and CDR2 is YYEKEE (reference sequence).

The chain employs TRBV25-1 and TRBJ2-7; 8 positions agree with TRBD1. Germline V gene data show CDR1 as MGHDK and CDR2 as SYGVNS. This CDR3 region has 15 residues. Trimming removed 4 bases from V and 3 bases from J; junction bases left unmatched: 8. CDR3 loop: CASSAPRGLIYEQYF. CDR3 in DNA: TGTGCCAGCAGTGCCCCCAGGGGGCTGATCTACGAGCAGTACTTC.

V is TRBV7-9 and J is TRBJ1-1, with D perhaps TRBD1 (6 bases). This CDR3 contains 15 residues. Germline loops: CDR1 SEHNR, CDR2 FQNEAQ (reference sequence). V lost 5 bases, J lost 1 base, and 14 bases lay in between. The CDR3: CASSQNAQGNTEAFF. The CDR3 region has the DNA TGTGCCAGCAGCCAAAACGCACAGGGGAACACTGAAGCTTTCTTT.

The chain is built from TRBV6-5 and TRBJ1-1; TRBD1 aligns across 9 bases. The germline V gene encodes CDR1 MNHEY and CDR2 SVGAGI. This CDR3 has 14 amino acids. Trimming cost V 8 bases and J 3 bases; bases outside gene matches: 7. CDR3: CASGGGTGYTEAFF. The CDR3 nucleotides are TGTGCCAGCGGGGGGGGGACAGGGTACACTGAAGCTTTCTTT.

The rearrangement links TRBV4-2 to TRBJ2-5; 12 bases match TRBD2. The CDR3 has 17 residues. J was trimmed by 6 bases and V by 2 bases; bases with no gene match: 10. CDR1 is LGHNA, CDR2 YNFKEQ, per germline. The CDR3 DNA follows: TGTGCCAGCAGCCAAAGTGGCCTAGCGGGGGGGCCTCAGACCCAGTACTTC. Its translation: CASSQSGLAGGPQTQYF.

The chain links TRBV2 to TRBJ1-3; possible D gene TRBD1, 5 bases. The CDR3 covers 16 residues. CDR1 SNHLY and CDR2 FYNNEI come from the germline V gene. Trimming removed 6 bases at V and 0 bases at J, with 15 bases between. The CDR3 region has the DNA TGTGCCAGCAGCCTCCTAACCAGGGCCTCTGGAAACACCATATATTTT. Encoded protein: CASSLLTRASGNTIYF.

This clone was detected a few times. The chain employs TRBV6-1 and TRBJ1-5; 11 positions agree with TRBD1. Germline CDR1 is MNHNS and CDR2 is SASEGT. J gave up 0 bases and V 4 bases, and 11 bases lay outside the gene matches. CDR3 length: 19 residues. The CDR3, as DNA: TGTGCCAGCAGTGTCCGGGACAGGGGGTTTCTGTATAGCAATCAGCCCCAGCATTTT. As protein: CASSVRDRGFLYSNQPQHF.

V usage is TRBV5-6 and J usage is TRBJ2-5; tentatively, D is TRBD2 (6 bases). The CDR3 totals 13 residues. Deletions cut 1 base from V and 8 bases from J, with 12 bases between. Per germline, CDR1 SGHDT and CDR2 YYEEEE. This chain's CDR3 is CASSLRGLLTQYF. CDR3 DNA sequence: TGTGCCAGCAGCTTGAGGGGACTCCTTACCCAGTACTTC.

The chain employs TRBV5-1 and TRBJ2-1; D possibly corresponds to TRBD2 (6 bases). The CDR3 extends over 16 amino acids. The V gene's germline CDR1 is SGHRS and CDR2 YFSETQ. V dropped 2 bases and J dropped 6 bases, with 18 bases sitting between them. CDR3: CASSLRGSTAGNEQFF. The CDR3 DNA follows: TGCGCCAGCAGCTTACGGGGGTCGACTGCAGGCAATGAGCAGTTCTTC. Full variable domain (missing parts from reference TRBV5-1 and TRBJ2-1): KAGVTQTPRYLIKTRGQQVTLSCSPISGHRSVSWYQQTPGQGLQFLFEYFSETQRNKGNFPGRFSGRQFSNSRSEMNVSTLELGDSALYLCASSLRGSTAGNEQFFGPGTRLTVL.

This chain links TRBV5-1 with TRBJ2-5; a weak D match, TRBD1 (5 bases). Trimming shortened V by 8 bases and J by 4 bases, and 9 bases separated the two germline ends. Germline V gives CDR1 SGHRS, CDR2 YFSETQ. This CDR3 spans 11 amino acids. CDR3 residues: CASIRGETQYF. Here the CDR3 DNA reads TGCGCCAGTATAAGGGGAGAGACCCAGTACTTC.

The rearrangement uses TRBV20-1 and TRBJ1-2, with unresolved D. CDR1 is DFQATT, CDR2 SNEGSKA, per germline (reference sequence). The CDR3 loop spans 12 amino acids. Trimming cost V 3 bases and J 8 bases, with 13 bases left between them. The CDR3 loop reads CSASPLPGGYTF. The CDR3, as DNA: TGCAGTGCTAGTCCCCTTCCCGGGGGCTACACCTTC.

J is TRBJ2-7 and V is TRBV7-2; 13 positions match TRBD2. Per germline, CDR1 SGHTA and CDR2 FQGNSA. This CDR3 comprises 17 residues. J gave up 0 bases and V 4 bases, and 6 bases lay outside the gene matches. DNA of the CDR3: TGTGCCAGCAGCTCGGGGACTAGCGGGGCGAGCTCCTACGAGCAGTACTTC. This gives the protein CASSSGTSGASSYEQYF.

V is TRBV3-1 (or the pseudogene TRBV3-2) and J is TRBJ1-2; no definite D call. Per germline, CDR1 LGHDT and CDR2 YNNKEL (reference sequence). There are 16 residues in the CDR3. V was clipped by 0 bases and J by 3 bases, with 14 bases between them. The CDR3 loop reads CASSQDGSRLHYGYTF. The DNA of the CDR3 is TGTGCCAGCAGCCAAGATGGGAGCAGGCTACACTATGGCTACACCTTC.

V usage is TRBV11-3 and J usage is TRBJ2-2; weak D call: TRBD2 (6 bases). CDR1 and CDR2 from the germline V gene are SGHNT and YENEEA. This CDR3 is 14 amino acids long. V gave up 5 bases and J gave up 6 bases, with 13 bases separating them. The CDR3 reads CASSPRRASGELFF. As DNA, the CDR3 is TGTGCCAGCAGCCCCCGGAGGGCCTCCGGGGAGCTGTTTTTT.

V and J are TRBV18 and TRBJ1-1; tentative D call: TRBD1 (5 bases). This CDR3 is 15 amino acids long. Germline V gene lookup returns CDR1 KGHSH and CDR2 LQKENI. Trimming stripped 1 base from V and 3 bases from J, with 12 bases between. The CDR3 DNA reads as TGTGCCAGCTCACCACTAGGGGTTTCGGACACTGAAGCTTTCTTT. Its protein product is CASSPLGVSDTEAFF.

The CDR3 region has the DNA TGCAGCGTTGTACAGGCTAACACTGAAGCTTTCTTT. Its protein is CSVVQANTEAFF. J is TRBJ1-1 and V is TRBV29-1, with D maybe TRBD1 (5 bases). The V and J ends lost 4 bases and 2 bases respectively, with 8 bases between them. This CDR3 spans 12 amino acids. Germline assignment: CDR1 SQVTM and CDR2 ANQGSEA.